What follows are 21 T cell receptor beta chains derived from one specimen sequenced in a study of T cell responses to AZD1222 COVID-19 vaccine. Clones were sequenced by immunoSEQ multiplex PCR, and TCRdb holds only the in-frame ones, with some missing. The sample shows 65,000 to 100,000 clones, almost 90% of them seen only once. Here the sequenced sample was peripheral blood, taken 28 days after the second AZD1222 dose. The receptors originated from an adult who received the AZD1222 COVID-19 vaccine.

The CDR3 DNA sequence: TGTGCCAGTAGTGGAGCGGGTGGGTCCTACGAGCAGTACTTC. Translation gives CASSGAGGSYEQYF. The chain couples TRBV19 to TRBJ2-7; possibly TRBD2 for D (6 bases). CDR1 and CDR2 (germline): LNHDA, SQIVND (reference sequence). Trimming removed 5 bases from V and 1 base from J, with 12 bases in between. CDR3 length equals 14 residues.

The J gene is TRBJ2-3, the V gene TRBV18, with unresolved D. V was trimmed by 1 base and J by 0 bases, leaving 8 bases between them. Germline V gives CDR1 KGHSH, CDR2 LQKENI. This CDR3 is 15 amino acids long. The CDR3 sequence is CASSPLSRSTDTQYF. DNA of the CDR3: TGTGCCAGCTCACCACTGTCCAGGAGCACAGATACGCAGTATTTT.

The chain couples TRBV28 to TRBJ1-4; D ambiguous. The CDR3 has 14 residues. Germline V gene lookup returns CDR1 MDHEN and CDR2 SYDVKM. The ends were cut back, 2 bases at V and 5 bases at J, with 9 bases in the middle. The CDR3 region is CASSLGPRNEKLFF. DNA for the CDR3: TGTGCCAGCAGTTTAGGCCCGAGGAATGAAAAACTGTTTTTT.

The chain uses TRBV18 and TRBJ1-1; D gene uncertain. CDR3 size: 17 residues. V lost 2 bases to trimming and J lost 1 base, with 17 bases between them. The germline gives CDR1 KGHSH, CDR2 LQKENI. The CDR3 sequence is CASSPLPPDGKNTEAFF. In nucleotides, the CDR3 is TGTGCCAGCTCACCATTACCTCCGGACGGAAAGAACACTGAAGCTTTCTTT.

The V call is TRBV7-2, the J call TRBJ1-6; TRBD1 agrees at 9 bases. The J segment lost 9 bases and the V segment lost 1 base, leaving 7 bases of the junction unmatched. Germline V gene sequence: CDR1 SGHTA, CDR2 FQGNSA. There are 16 residues in the CDR3. The CDR3 DNA reads TGTGCCAGCAGCTTAGGGGGAGGGACAGGGAGTTCACCCCTCCACTTT. Translation gives CASSLGGGTGSSPLHF.

The chain couples TRBV7-2 to TRBJ1-1; 7 bases align to TRBD1. This CDR3 region has 15 residues. The trim removed 5 bases at V and 4 bases at J, leaving 10 bases unmatched. Germline-derived CDR1 and CDR2 are SGHTA and FQGNSA. CDR3 in DNA: TGTGCCAGCAGCCTAGAGGGGGCGGGAGGCACTGAAGCTTTCTTT. Amino acid sequence: CASSLEGAGGTEAFF.

This clone has just a few counts. V usage is TRBV30 and J usage is TRBJ1-2; 8 positions match TRBD1. The CDR3 totals 14 residues. J lost 4 bases, V lost 2 bases, and 6 bases had no gene match. The V gene's germline CDR1 is GTSNPN and CDR2 SVGIG (reference sequence). The CDR3 coding sequence is TGTGCCTGGAGTACCCCGGGACAGGTCTATGGCTACACCTTC. This codes for CAWSTPGQVYGYTF.

This clone appeared once. The chain recombines TRBV30 with TRBJ2-2; tentatively, D is TRBD1 or TRBD2 (5 bases each). CDR1 is GTSNPN and CDR2 is SVGIG in the germline V gene (reference sequence). Deletions cut 7 bases from V and 2 bases from J, with 17 bases between. The CDR3 runs to 15 residues. The chain's CDR3 is CASDWGPANTGELFF. The CDR3 coding sequence is TGTGCCTCGGACTGGGGCCCTGCCAACACCGGGGAGCTGTTTTTT.

This chain uses TRBV6-1 with TRBJ1-4; D may be TRBD1 (5 bases). This CDR3 contains 15 residues. Trimming shortened V by 1 base and J by 8 bases, and 14 bases separated the two germline ends. The V gene's germline CDR1 is MNHNS and CDR2 SASEGT. CDR3 loop: CASSEDRGIPEKLFF. Written as DNA, the CDR3 is TGTGCCAGCAGTGAAGATCGGGGGATACCCGAAAAACTGTTTTTT.

V usage is TRBV18 and J usage is TRBJ2-1, with 9 nucleotides matching TRBD2. Germline assignment: CDR1 KGHSH and CDR2 LQKENI. The CDR3 covers 17 residues. J gave up 7 bases and V 5 bases, and 15 bases lay outside the gene matches. The CDR3 nucleotides are TGTGCCAGCTCATCTGAGTCCGGGACTAGCTTTAGAAATGAGCAGTTCTTC. This codes for CASSSESGTSFRNEQFF.

The rearrangement joins TRBV7-9 to TRBJ1-2; D is perhaps TRBD1 (5 bases). V was clipped by 5 bases and J by 2 bases, with 18 bases between them. The V gene's germline CDR1 is SEHNR and CDR2 FQNEAQ (reference sequence). The CDR3 sequence is 16 residues long. The CDR3 spells CASSTRWDGENYGYTF. The CDR3 bases are TGTGCCAGCAGCACCCGATGGGACGGGGAAAACTATGGCTACACCTTC.

The chain is built from TRBV18 and TRBJ1-5; tentative D call: TRBD1 (6 bases). V lost 3 bases, J lost 2 bases, and 14 bases lay in between. The CDR3 has 16 amino acids. Germline CDR1 KGHSH, CDR2 LQKENI. The CDR3 sequence is CASSPLGGEGNQPQHF. As DNA, the CDR3 is TGTGCCAGCTCACCTTTGGGGGGCGAGGGCAATCAGCCCCAGCATTTT. Using reference TRBV18 and TRBJ1-5 for the parts outside the CDR3, the full variable domain is NAGVMQNPRHLVRRRGQEARLRCSPMKGHSHVYWYRQLPEEGLKFMVYLQKENIIDESGMPKERFSAEFPKEGPSILRIQQVVRGDSAAYFCASSPLGGEGNQPQHFGDGTRLSIL.

This clone was detected a few times. This sequence joins TRBV18 and TRBJ2-7, with D possibly being TRBD2 (5 bases). CDR1 and CDR2 from the germline V gene are KGHSH and LQKENI. Trimming pared 8 bases from V and 3 bases from J, leaving 14 bases between. The CDR3 runs to 13 residues. CDR3 nucleotide sequence: TGTGCCAGCACCCATGAGGGTGGCTACGAGCAGTACTTC. This sequence encodes CASTHEGGYEQYF.

The V call is TRBV7-2, the J call TRBJ2-3; D is ambiguous. The CDR3 runs 13 residues. Germline CDR1 is SGHTA and CDR2 is FQGNSA. V shed 5 bases and J shed 9 bases, with 15 bases lying between them. CDR3 loop: CASSEASGLTQYF. CDR3 in DNA: TGTGCCAGCAGCGAAGCTTCCGGGTTAACGCAGTATTTT.

The CDR3 sequence: CASTAGASTDTQYF. CDR3 DNA: TGTGCCAGCACAGCGGGAGCAAGCACAGATACGCAGTATTTT. The chain carries TRBV2 and TRBJ2-3, with TRBD2 matching 8 bases. Trimming at V came to 7 bases and at J to 0 bases, leaving 3 bases not matched to a gene. The CDR3 has 14 residues. CDR1 is SNHLY and CDR2 is FYNNEI in the germline V gene.

This chain links TRBV3-1 (or the pseudogene TRBV3-2) with TRBJ2-5; tentative D call: TRBD2 (6 bases). Germline CDR1 LGHDT, CDR2 YNNKEL (reference sequence). V was clipped by 1 base and J by 5 bases, with 14 bases between them. The CDR3 sequence is 15 residues long. The DNA of the CDR3 is TGTGCCAGCAGCCAAGGTCGGGGGAGTGGGGAGACCCAGTACTTC. Protein product: CASSQGRGSGETQYF.

J is TRBJ2-7 and V is TRBV5-1, with a possible D match to TRBD2 (5 bases). Germline-derived CDR1 and CDR2 are SGHRS and YFSETQ. The CDR3 is made up of 13 amino acids. The ends were cut back, 1 base at V and 6 bases at J, with 11 bases in the middle. The CDR3: CASSLSGIPEQYF. Written as DNA, the CDR3 is TGCGCCAGCAGCTTGTCGGGGATTCCCGAGCAGTACTTC.

The CDR3 nucleotides are TGTGCCACCAGCAGAGGCAGGACAGGGGGCACAGATACGCAGTATTTT. Its translation: CATSRGRTGGTDTQYF. The chain links TRBV15 to TRBJ2-3; 9 positions agree with TRBD1. Germline V gene sequence: CDR1 LNHNV, CDR2 YYDKDF (reference sequence). V gave up 1 base and J gave up 1 base; unmatched junction bases: 3. The CDR3 is 16 amino acids.

This clone was seen only a few times. The rearrangement uses TRBV12-3 or TRBV12-4 and TRBJ1-4; no clear D. The CDR3 totals 13 residues. V shed 4 bases and J shed 4 bases, with 7 bases lying between them. This CDR3 is CASSWQLNEKLFF. The DNA for the CDR3 is TGTGCCAGCAGTTGGCAGCTTAATGAAAAACTGTTTTTT.

The V call is TRBV6-1, the J call TRBJ2-7; D is unclear. Trimming stripped 0 bases from V and 2 bases from J, with 11 bases between. Germline V gives CDR1 MNHNS, CDR2 SASEGT. CDR3 size: 15 residues. As DNA, the CDR3 is TGTGCCAGCAGTGAAGCGCAAAGGAGTACCTACGAGCAGTACTTC. Protein sequence: CASSEAQRSTYEQYF.

CDR3 bases: TGTGCCAGCTCACCTGTCGACAGGGGTAGCTACGAGCAGTACTTC. Translation gives CASSPVDRGSYEQYF. This rearrangement joins TRBV18 to TRBJ2-7; TRBD1 matches 8 bases. The CDR3 has 15 residues. Germline-derived CDR1 and CDR2 are KGHSH and LQKENI. J was trimmed by 3 bases and V by 3 bases; bases with no gene match: 7. The full variable domain, with the rest looked up from reference TRBV18 and TRBJ2-7, is NAGVMQNPRHLVRRRGQEARLRCSPMKGHSHVYWYRQLPEEGLKFMVYLQKENIIDESGMPKERFSAEFPKEGPSILRIQQVVRGDSAAYFCASSPVDRGSYEQYFGPGTRLTVT.